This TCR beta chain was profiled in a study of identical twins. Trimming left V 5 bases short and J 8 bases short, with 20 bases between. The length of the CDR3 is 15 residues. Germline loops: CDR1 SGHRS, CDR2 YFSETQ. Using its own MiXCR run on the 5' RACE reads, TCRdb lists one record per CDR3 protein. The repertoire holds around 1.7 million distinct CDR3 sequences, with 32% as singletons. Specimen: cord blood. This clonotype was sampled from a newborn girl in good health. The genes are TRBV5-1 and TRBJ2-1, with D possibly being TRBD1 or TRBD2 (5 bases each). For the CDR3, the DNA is TGCGCCAGCAGTATCCTTCTCGTCGGGGCAGATGAGCAGTTCTTC. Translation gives CASSILLVGADEQFF.